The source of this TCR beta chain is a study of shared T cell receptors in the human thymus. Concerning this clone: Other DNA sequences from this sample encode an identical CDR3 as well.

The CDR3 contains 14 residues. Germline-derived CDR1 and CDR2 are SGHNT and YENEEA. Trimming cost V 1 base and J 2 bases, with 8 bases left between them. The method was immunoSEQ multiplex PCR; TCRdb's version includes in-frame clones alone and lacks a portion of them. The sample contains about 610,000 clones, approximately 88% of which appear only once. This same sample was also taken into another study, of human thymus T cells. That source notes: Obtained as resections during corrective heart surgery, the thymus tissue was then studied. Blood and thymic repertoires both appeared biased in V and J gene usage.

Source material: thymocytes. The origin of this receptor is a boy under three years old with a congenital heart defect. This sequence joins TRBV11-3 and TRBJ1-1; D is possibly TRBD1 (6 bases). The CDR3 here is CASSLGGGNTEAFF. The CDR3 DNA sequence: TGTGCCAGCAGCTTAGGGGGGGGCAACACTGAAGCTTTCTTT.